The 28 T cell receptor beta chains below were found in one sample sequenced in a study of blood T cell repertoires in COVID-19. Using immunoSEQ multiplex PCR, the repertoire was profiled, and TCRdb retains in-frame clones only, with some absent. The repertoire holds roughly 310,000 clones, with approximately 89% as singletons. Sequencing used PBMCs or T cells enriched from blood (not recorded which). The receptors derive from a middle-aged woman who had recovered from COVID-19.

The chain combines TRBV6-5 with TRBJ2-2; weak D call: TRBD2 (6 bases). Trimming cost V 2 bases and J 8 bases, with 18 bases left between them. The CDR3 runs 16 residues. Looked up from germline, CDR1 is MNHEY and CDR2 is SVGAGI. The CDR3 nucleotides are TGTGCCAGCAGTTACCTTCCAACTAGCAAGAATGGGGAGCTGTTTTTT. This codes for CASSYLPTSKNGELFF.

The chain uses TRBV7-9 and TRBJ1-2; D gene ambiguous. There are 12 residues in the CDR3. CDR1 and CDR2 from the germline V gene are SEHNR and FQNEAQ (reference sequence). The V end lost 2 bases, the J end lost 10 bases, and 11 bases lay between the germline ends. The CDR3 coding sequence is TGTGCCAGCAGCTTAAGTACCGGGGACTACACCTTC. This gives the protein CASSLSTGDYTF.

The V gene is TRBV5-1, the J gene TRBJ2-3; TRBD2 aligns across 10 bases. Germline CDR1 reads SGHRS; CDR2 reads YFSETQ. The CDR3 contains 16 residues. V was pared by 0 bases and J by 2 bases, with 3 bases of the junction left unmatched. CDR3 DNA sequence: TGCGCCAGCAGCTTGGAGGGACTAGCGAACACAGATACGCAGTATTTT. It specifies CASSLEGLANTDTQYF.

The chain's CDR3 is CATSDRRSLRSDTQYF. In DNA form, the CDR3 reads TGTGCCACCAGTGACCGCCGTAGCCTTAGGTCAGATACGCAGTATTTT. This chain links TRBV24-1 with TRBJ2-3; D gene uncertain. Germline V gives CDR1 KGHDR, CDR2 SFDVKD. Trimming cost V 4 bases and J 4 bases, with 17 bases left between them. This CDR3 contains 16 residues.

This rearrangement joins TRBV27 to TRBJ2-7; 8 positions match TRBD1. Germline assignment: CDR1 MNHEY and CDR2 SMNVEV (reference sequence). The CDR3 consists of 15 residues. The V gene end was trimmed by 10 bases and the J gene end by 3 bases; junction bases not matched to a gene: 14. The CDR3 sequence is CATNFAGQAHYEQYF. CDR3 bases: TGTGCCACGAACTTTGCGGGACAGGCACACTACGAGCAGTACTTC.

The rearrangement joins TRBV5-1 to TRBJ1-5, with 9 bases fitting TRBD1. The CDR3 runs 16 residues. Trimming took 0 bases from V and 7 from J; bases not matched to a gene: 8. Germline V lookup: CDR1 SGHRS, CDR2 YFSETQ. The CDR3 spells CASSLGGQGSGQPQHF. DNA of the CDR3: TGCGCCAGCAGCTTGGGGGGACAGGGCAGTGGGCAGCCCCAGCATTTT.

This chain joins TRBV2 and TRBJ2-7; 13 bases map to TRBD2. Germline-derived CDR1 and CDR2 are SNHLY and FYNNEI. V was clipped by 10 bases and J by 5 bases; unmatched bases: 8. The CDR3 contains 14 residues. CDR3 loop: CATQGTSGKDEQYF. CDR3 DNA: TGTGCCACCCAGGGGACTAGCGGGAAGGACGAGCAGTACTTC.

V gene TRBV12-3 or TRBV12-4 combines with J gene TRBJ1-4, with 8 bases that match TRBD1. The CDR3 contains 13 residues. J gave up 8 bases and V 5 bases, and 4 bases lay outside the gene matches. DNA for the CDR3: TGTGCCAGCAGTCCCAGGGGGCGAGAAAAACTGTTTTTT. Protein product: CASSPRGREKLFF.

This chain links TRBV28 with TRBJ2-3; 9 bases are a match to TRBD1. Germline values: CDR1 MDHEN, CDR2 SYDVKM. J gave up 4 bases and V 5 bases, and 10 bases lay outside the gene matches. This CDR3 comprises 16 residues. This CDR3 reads CASSPLGTGTADTQYF. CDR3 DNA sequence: TGTGCCAGCAGTCCTCTCGGGACAGGGACCGCAGATACGCAGTATTTT.

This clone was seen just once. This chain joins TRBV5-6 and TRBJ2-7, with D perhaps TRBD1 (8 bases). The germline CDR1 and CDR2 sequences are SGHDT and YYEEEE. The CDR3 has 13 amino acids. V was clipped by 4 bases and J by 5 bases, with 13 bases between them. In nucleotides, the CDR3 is TGTGCCAGCAGCCTACAGGGGGGGGACGAGCAGTACTTC. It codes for CASSLQGGDEQYF.

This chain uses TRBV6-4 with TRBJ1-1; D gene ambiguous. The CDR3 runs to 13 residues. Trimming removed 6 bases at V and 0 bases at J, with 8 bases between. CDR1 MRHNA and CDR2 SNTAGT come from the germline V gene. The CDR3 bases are TGTGCCAGCAGCACAGAAATGAACACTGAAGCTTTCTTT. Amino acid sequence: CASSTEMNTEAFF.

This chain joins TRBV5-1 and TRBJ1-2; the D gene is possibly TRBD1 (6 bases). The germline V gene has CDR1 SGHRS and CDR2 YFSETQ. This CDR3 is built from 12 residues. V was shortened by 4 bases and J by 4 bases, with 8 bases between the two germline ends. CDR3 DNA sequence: TGCGCCAGCAGCGTGACAGGCTATGGCTACACCTTC. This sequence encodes CASSVTGYGYTF.

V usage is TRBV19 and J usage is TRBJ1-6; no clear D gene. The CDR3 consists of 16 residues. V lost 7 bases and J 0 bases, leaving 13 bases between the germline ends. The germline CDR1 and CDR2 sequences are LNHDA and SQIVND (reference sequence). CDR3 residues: CASKERSSSYNSPLHF. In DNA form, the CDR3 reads TGTGCCAGTAAGGAGAGGTCGAGCTCCTATAATTCACCCCTCCACTTT.

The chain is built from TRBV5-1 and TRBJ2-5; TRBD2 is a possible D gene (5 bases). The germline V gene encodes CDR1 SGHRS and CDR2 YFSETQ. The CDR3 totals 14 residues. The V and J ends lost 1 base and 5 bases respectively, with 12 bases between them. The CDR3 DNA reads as TGCGCCAGCAGCTTGAACGCGGGCCGGGAGACCCAGTACTTC. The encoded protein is CASSLNAGRETQYF.

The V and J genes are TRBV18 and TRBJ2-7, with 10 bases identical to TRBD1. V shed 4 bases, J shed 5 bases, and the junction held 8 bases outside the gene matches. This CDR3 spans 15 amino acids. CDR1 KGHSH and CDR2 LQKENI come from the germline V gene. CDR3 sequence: CASSQSGTGAHEQYF. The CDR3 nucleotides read TGTGCCAGCTCACAATCCGGGACAGGGGCCCACGAGCAGTACTTC.

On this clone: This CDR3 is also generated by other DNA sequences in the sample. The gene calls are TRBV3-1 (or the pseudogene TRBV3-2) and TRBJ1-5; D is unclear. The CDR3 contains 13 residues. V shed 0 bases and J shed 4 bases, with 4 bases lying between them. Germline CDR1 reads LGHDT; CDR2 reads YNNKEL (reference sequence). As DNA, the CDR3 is TGTGCCAGCAGCCAAGACCTTAATCAGCCCCAGCATTTT. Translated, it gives CASSQDLNQPQHF.

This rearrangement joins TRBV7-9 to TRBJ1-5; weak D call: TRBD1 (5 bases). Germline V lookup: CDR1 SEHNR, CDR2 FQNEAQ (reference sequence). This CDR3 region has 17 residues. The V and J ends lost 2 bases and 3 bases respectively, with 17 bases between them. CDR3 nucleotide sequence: TGTGCCAGCAGCTTATATTACGGGCAGGGAATCAATCAGCCCCAGCATTTT. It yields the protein CASSLYYGQGINQPQHF.

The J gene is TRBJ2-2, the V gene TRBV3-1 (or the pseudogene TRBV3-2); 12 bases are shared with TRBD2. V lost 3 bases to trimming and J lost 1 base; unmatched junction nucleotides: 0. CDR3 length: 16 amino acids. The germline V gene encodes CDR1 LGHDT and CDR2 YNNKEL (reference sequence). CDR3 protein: CASSQTSGRNTGELFF. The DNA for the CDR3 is TGTGCCAGCAGCCAGACTAGCGGGAGGAACACCGGGGAGCTGTTTTTT.

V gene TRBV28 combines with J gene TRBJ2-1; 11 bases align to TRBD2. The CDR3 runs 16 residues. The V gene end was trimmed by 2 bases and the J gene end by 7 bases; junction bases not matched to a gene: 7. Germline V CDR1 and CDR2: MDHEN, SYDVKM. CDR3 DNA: TGTGCCAGCAGTTTAGGGCTAGCGGGGGGAATGAATGAGCAGTTCTTC. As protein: CASSLGLAGGMNEQFF.

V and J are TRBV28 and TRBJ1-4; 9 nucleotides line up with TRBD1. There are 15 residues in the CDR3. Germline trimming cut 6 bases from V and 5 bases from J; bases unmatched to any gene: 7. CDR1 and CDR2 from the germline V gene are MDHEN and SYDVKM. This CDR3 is CASSAGDRENEKLFF. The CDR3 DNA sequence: TGTGCCAGCAGCGCCGGGGACAGGGAAAATGAAAAACTGTTTTTT.

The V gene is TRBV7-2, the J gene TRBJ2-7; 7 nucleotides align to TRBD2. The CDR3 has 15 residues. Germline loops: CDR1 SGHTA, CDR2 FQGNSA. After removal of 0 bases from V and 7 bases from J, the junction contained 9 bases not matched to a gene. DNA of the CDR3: TGTGCCAGCAGCTTAGCTTTCCCTAGCGGATATGAGCAGTACTTC. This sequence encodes CASSLAFPSGYEQYF.

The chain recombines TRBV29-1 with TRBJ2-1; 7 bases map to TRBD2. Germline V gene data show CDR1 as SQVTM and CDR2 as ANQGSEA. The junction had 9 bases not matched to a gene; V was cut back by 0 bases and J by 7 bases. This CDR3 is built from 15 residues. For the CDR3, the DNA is TGCAGCGTTGAAGAGGAAGGGAGGGGAAATAATGAGCAGTTCTTC. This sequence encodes CSVEEEGRGNNEQFF.

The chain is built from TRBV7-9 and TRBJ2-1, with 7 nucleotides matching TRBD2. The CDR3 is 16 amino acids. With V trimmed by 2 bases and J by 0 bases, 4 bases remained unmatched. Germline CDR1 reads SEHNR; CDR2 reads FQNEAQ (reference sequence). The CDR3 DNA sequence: TGTGCCAGCAGCTTACGAGCGGGGAGCTCCTACAATGAGCAGTTCTTC. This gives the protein CASSLRAGSSYNEQFF.

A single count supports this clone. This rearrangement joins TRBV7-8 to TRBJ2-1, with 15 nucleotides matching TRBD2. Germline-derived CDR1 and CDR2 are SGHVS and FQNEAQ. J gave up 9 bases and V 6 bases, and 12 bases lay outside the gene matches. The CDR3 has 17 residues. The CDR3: CASSFLKGLAGGLEQFF. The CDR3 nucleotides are TGTGCCAGCAGTTTTTTAAAAGGACTAGCGGGGGGGCTTGAGCAGTTCTTC.

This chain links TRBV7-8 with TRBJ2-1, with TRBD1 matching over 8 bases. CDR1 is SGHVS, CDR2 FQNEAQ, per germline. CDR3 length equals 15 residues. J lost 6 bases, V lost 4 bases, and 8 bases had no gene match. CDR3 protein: CASSSPTGVVNEQFF. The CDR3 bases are TGTGCCAGCAGCTCCCCGACAGGGGTTGTCAATGAGCAGTTCTTC.

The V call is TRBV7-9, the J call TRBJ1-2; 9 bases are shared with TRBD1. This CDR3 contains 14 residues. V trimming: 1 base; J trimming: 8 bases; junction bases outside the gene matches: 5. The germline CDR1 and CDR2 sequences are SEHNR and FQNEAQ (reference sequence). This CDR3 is CASSLEQGAYGYTF. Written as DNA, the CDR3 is TGTGCCAGCAGCTTAGAACAGGGGGCCTACGGCTACACCTTC.

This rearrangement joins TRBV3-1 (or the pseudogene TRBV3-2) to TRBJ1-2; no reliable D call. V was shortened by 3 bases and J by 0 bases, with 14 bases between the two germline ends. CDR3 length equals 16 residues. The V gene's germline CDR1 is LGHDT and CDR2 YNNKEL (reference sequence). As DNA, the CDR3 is TGTGCCAGCAGCCACCCGGGAGACATCACTAACTATGGCTACACCTTC. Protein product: CASSHPGDITNYGYTF.

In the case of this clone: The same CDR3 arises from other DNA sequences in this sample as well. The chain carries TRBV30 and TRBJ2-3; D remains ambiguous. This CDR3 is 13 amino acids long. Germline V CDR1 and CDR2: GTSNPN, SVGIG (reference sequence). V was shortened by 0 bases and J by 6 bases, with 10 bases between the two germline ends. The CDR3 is CAWSVRERDTQYF. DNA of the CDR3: TGTGCCTGGAGTGTACGCGAACGGGATACGCAGTATTTT.